This TCR beta chain was sequenced during a study of cytomegalovirus exposure and HLA in healthy donors. Study details: The study's early data release held roughly 91 million unique TCRs from HLA-typed donors. Study outcomes and limitations: Previously analyzed data showed that most TCR beta V segments were productive at a frequency of about 90% or about 30%.

Germline V gene sequence: CDR1 SGHRS, CDR2 YFSETQ. V was cut by 4 bases and J by 6 bases, with 17 bases left in between. The CDR3 consists of 15 residues. PCR employed 60 Vbeta and 13 Jbeta primers. TCRdb's copy holds only in-frame clones and misses some; the assay was immunoSEQ multiplex PCR. The sample lists about 170,000 clones; 77% were seen once. On this clone: The antigen is not known.

The sequence was collected from a woman aged 25 to 39 in good health and CMV-seropositive. The chain carries TRBV5-1 and TRBJ2-1; possible D gene TRBD1, 6 bases. The specimen was PBMCs. CDR3 sequence (DNA): TGCGCCAGCAGCCTTGGGTACGGACAGCGCAATGAGCAGTTCTTC. Its translation: CASSLGYGQRNEQFF. Combining the CDR3 with reference TRBV5-1 and TRBJ2-1 gives the whole variable domain KAGVTQTPRYLIKTRGQQVTLSCSPISGHRSVSWYQQTPGQGLQFLFEYFSETQRNKGNFPGRFSGRQFSNSRSEMNVSTLELGDSALYLCASSLGYGQRNEQFFGPGTRLTVL.